This TCR beta chain was captured in a study of response to subunit inactivated influenza vaccine. Findings and caveats of the study: It was suggested by the authors that few new T cells are recruited by each seasonal influenza vaccination.

Each CDR3 protein is one row after TCRdb ran MiXCR on the RT-PCR reads. The top ten clones hold less than 8.5% of a sample with 600,000 to 850,000 distinct CDR3 sequences, 14% of them seen once. This clonotype was picked up many times. Its antigen is as yet unknown. V was cut by 5 bases and J by 0 bases, with 16 bases left in between. This CDR3 region has 16 residues. The germline V gene has CDR1 MNHEY and CDR2 SMNVEV (reference sequence). This clonotype was sampled from a man aged 45 to 65 who received an inactivated influenza vaccine. The chain has TRBV27 and TRBJ2-5, with a weak D call TRBD1 (6 bases). Sequenced material: PBMCs from blood, taken around two weeks before vaccination. DNA of the CDR3: TGTGCCAGCAGTCGTACGGACAGATTGTACCAAGAGACCCAGTACTTC. Its protein is CASSRTDRLYQETQYF.